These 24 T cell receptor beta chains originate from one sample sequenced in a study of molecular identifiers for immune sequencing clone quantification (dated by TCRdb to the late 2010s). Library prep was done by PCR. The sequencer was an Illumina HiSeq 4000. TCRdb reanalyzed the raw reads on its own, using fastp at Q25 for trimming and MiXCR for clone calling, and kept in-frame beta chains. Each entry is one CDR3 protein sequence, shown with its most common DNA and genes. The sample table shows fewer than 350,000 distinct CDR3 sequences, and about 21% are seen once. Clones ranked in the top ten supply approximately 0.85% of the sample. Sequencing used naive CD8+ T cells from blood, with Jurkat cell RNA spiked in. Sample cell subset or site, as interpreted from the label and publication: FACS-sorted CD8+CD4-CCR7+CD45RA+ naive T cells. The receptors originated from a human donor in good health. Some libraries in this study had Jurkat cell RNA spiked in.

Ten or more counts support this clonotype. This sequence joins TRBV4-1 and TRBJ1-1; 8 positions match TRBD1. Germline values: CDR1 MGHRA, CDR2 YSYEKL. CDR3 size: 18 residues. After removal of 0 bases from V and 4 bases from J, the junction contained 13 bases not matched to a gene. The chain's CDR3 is CASSQDPPDRAGGTEAFF. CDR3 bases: TGCGCCAGCAGCCAAGATCCCCCGGACAGGGCGGGAGGCACTGAAGCTTTCTTT.

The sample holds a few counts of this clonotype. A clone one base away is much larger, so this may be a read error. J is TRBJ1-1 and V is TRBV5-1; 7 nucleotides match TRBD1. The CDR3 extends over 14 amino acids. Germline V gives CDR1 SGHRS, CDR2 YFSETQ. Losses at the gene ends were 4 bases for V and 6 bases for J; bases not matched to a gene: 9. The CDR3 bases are TGCGCCAGCAGCAGGGACAGCCTGGACCCTGAAGCTTTCTTT. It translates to CASSRDSLDPEAFF.

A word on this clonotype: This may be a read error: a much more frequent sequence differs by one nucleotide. The CDR3 protein is CASSYSFGGYNEQYF. CDR3 DNA: TGTGCCAGCAGTTACTCTTTTGGGGGTTACAATGAGCAGTACTTC. The rearrangement uses TRBV6-2 or TRBV6-3 and TRBJ2-7; D could derive from TRBD1 or TRBD2 (5 bases each). V was pared by 0 bases and J by 7 bases, with 16 bases between. This CDR3 comprises 15 residues. The germline CDR1 and CDR2 sequences are MNHEY and SVGEGT.

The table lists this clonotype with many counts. CDR3 loop: CASSLVDTINEQYF. The CDR3 DNA reads TGTGCCAGCAGCTTAGTCGATACTATCAATGAGCAGTACTTC. This chain connects TRBV7-9 to TRBJ2-7; D is unclear. The germline V and J ends were trimmed by 1 base and 7 bases, with 14 bases remaining between them. This CDR3 is built from 14 residues. Germline V gives CDR1 SEHNR, CDR2 FQNEAQ (reference sequence).

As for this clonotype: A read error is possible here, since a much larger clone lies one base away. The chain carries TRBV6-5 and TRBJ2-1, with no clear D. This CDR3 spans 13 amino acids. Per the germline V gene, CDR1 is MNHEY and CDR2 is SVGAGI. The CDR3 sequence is CASSYSIGYERFF. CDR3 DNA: TGTGCCAGCAGTTACTCGATAGGGTACGAGCGGTTCTTC.

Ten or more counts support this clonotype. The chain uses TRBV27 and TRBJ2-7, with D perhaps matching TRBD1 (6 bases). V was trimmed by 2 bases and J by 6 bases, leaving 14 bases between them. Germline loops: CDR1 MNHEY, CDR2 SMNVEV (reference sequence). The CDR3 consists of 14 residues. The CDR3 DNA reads TGTGCCAGCAGTTTAGCACCACAGGGAGTCGAGCAGTACTTC. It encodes CASSLAPQGVEQYF.

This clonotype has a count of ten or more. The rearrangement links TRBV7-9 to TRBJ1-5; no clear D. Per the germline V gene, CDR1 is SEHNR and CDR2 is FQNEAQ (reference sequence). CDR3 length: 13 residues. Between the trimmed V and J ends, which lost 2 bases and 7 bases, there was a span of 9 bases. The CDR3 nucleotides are TGTGCCAGCAGCTTAAGCCCGGGGCAGCCCCAGCATTTT. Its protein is CASSLSPGQPQHF. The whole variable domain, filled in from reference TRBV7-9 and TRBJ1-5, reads DTGVSQNPRHKITKRGQNVTFRCDPISEHNRLYWYRQTLGQGPEFLTYFQNEAQLEKSRLLSDRFSAERPKGSFSTLEIQRTEQGDSAMYLCASSLSPGQPQHFGDGTRLSIL.

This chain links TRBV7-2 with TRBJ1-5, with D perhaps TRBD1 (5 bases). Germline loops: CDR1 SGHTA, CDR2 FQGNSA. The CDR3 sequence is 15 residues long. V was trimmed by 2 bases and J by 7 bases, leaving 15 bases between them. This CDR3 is CASSLYGGIGQPQHF. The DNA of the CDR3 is TGTGCCAGCAGCTTATATGGGGGTATAGGGCAGCCCCAGCATTTT.

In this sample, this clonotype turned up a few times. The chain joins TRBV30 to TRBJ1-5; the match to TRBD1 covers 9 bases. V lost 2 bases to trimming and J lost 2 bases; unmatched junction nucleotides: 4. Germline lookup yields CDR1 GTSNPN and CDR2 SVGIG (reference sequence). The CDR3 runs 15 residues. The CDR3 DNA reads TGTGCCTGGAGTAGGACAGGGGCTGGCAATCAGCCCCAGCATTTT. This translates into CAWSRTGAGNQPQHF.

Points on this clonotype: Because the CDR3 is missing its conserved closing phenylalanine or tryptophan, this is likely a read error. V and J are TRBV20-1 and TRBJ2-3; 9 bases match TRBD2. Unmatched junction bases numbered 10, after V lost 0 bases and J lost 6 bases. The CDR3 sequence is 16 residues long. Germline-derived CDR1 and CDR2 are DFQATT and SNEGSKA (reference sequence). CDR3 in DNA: TGCAGTGCTAGAGATCTCGGGACTAGCTTCACTGATACGCAGTATCTT. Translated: CSARDLGTSFTDTQYL.

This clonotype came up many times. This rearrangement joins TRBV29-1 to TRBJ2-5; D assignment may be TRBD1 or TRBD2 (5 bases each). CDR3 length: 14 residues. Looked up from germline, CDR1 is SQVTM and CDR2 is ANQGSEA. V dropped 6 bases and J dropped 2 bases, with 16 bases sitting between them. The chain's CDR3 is CSVERGTQQETQYF. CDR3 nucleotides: TGCAGCGTCGAGAGAGGGACGCAGCAAGAGACCCAGTACTTC.

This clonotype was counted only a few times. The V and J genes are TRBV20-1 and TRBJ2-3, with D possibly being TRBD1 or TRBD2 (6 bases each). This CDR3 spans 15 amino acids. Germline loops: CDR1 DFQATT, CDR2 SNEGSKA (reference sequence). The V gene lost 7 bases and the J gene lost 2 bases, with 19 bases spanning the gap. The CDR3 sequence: CSGTRGDHYTDTQYF. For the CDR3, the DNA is TGCAGTGGCACGAGGGGGGACCACTACACAGATACGCAGTATTTT.

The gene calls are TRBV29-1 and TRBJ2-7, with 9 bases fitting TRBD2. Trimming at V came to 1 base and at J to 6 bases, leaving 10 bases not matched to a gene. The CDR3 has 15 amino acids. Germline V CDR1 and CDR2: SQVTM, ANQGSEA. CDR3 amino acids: CSVEAGGRAFIEQYF. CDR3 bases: TGCAGCGTTGAAGCGGGCGGGAGGGCCTTTATCGAGCAGTACTTC.

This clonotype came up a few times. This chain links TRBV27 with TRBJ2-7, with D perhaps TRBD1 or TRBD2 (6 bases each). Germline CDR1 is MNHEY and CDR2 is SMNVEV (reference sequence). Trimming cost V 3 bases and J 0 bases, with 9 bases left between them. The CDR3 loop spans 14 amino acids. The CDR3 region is CASSFGGPSYEQYF. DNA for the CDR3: TGTGCCAGCAGTTTCGGGGGCCCCTCCTACGAGCAGTACTTC.

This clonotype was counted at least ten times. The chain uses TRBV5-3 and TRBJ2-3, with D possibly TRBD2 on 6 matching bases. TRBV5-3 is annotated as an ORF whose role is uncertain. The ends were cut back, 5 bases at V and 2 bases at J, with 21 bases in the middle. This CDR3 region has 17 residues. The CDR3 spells CARRLQQAGLLTDTQYF. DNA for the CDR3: TGTGCCAGAAGACTGCAGCAGGCGGGACTTCTCACAGATACGCAGTATTTT.

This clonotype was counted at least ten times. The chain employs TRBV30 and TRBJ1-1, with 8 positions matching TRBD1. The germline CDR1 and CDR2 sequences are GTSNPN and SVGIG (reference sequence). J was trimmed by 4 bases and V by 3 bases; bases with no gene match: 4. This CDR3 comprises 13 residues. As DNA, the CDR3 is TGTGCCTGGAGCCATACAGGGGGCACTGAAGCTTTCTTT. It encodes CAWSHTGGTEAFF.

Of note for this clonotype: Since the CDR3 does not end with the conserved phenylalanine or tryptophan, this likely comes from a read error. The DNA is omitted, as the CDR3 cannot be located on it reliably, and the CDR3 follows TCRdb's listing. The CDR3 loop is CASSPLPPPPPPPPS. The rearrangement links TRBV7-9 to TRBJ1-5. 15 amino acids form the CDR3, both terminal residues included. CDR1 is SEHNR, CDR2 FQNEAQ, per germline (reference sequence).

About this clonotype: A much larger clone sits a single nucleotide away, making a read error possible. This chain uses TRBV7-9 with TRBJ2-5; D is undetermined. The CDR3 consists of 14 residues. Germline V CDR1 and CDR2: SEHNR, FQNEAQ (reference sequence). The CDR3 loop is CAMSENTDQETQHF. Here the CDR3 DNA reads TGTGCCATGAGCGAGAACACCGACCAAGAGACCCAGCACTTC.

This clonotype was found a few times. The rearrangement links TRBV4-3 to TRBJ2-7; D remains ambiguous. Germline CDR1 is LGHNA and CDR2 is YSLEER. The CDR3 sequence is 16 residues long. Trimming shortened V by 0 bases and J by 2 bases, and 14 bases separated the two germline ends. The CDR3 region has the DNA TGCGCCAGCAGCCAAGACTACCCGGTCATAGCCTACGAGCAGTACTTC. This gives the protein CASSQDYPVIAYEQYF.

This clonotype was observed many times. The CDR3 bases are TGCAGTGCTAGACAGGGGGAGGACACTGAAGCTTTCTTT. It yields the protein CSARQGEDTEAFF. This chain links TRBV20-1 with TRBJ1-1, with TRBD1 matching over 7 bases. The CDR3 covers 13 residues. Losses at the gene ends were 2 bases for V and 3 bases for J; bases not matched to a gene: 3. The germline V gene encodes CDR1 DFQATT and CDR2 SNEGSKA (reference sequence).

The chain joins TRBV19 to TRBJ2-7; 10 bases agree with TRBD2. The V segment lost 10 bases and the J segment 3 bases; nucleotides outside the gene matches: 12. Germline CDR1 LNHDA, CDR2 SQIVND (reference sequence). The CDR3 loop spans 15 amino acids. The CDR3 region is CATSQTGTSVYEQYF. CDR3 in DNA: TGTGCCACCAGTCAAACCGGGACTAGCGTCTACGAGCAGTACTTC.

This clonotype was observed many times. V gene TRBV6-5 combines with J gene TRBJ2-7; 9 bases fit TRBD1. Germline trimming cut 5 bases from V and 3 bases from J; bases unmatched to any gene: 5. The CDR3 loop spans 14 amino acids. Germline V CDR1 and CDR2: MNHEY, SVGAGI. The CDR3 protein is CASSIRDRVYEQYF. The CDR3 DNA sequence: TGTGCCAGCAGTATCCGGGACAGGGTCTACGAGCAGTACTTC.

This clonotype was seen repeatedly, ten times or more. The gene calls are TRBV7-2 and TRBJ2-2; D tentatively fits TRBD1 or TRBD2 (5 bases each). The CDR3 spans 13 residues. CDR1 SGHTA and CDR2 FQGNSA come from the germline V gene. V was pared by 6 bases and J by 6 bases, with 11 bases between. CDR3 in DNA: TGTGCCAGCAGTTACGGGACGCCCGGGGAGCTGTTTTTT. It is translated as CASSYGTPGELFF.

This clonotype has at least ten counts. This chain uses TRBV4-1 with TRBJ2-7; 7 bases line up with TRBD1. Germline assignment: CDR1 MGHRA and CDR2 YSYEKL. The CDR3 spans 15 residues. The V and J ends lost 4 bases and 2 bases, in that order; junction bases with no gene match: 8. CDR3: CASSRDPGQTYEQYF. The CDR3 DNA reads TGCGCCAGCAGCCGGGACCCGGGACAGACCTACGAGCAGTACTTC.